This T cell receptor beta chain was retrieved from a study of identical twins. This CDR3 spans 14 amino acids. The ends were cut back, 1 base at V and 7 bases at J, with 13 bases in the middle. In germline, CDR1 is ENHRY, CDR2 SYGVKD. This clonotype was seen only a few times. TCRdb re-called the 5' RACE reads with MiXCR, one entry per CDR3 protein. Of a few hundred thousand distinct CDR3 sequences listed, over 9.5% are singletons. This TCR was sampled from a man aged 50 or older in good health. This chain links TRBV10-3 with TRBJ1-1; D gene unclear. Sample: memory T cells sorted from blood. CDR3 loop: CAISELKGESEAFF. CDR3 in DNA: TGTGCCATCAGTGAGTTGAAAGGAGAAAGTGAAGCTTTCTTT.